The rows below give T cell receptor beta chains drawn from one sample of a study of cytomegalovirus exposure and HLA in healthy donors. The data were produced by immunoSEQ multiplex PCR, yet TCRdb's version contains in-frame clones alone and is incomplete. The data contain roughly 100,000 clones, 70% to 75% of them singletons. Sequenced sample: PBMCs. These receptors originate from a man aged 35 to 55 in good health and CMV-seronegative. CDR3s include the opening cysteine and the closing phenylalanine or tryptophan. The D gene is left open where the match is weak. Part of the rows lack a size; the others show once, few, many or a class for expanded clones.

clone_size	j_call	v_call	d_call	cdr3_nt	cdr3_aa
-	TRBJ1-4	TRBV18	-	TGTGCCAGCTCACCTCGAAGACAGCTTAATGAAAAACTGTTTTTT	CASSPRRQLNEKLFF
-	TRBJ2-3	TRBV27	TRBD2	TGTGCCAGCAGTTTCGGGCGGGGGGCTAATACGCAGTATTTT	CASSFGRGANTQYF
-	TRBJ2-3	TRBV7-3	TRBD1	TGTGCCAGCAGCCCTCAACAGGGGGGCATACCAGATACGCAGTATTTT	CASSPQQGGIPDTQYF
-	TRBJ1-4	TRBV9	TRBD1	TGTGCCAGCAGCGTAGGGACAGGGGATCGTGAAAAACTGTTTTTT	CASSVGTGDREKLFF
-	TRBJ2-1	TRBV27	TRBD2	TGTGCCAGCAGTTTAGCCAATCTAGCGGGGGCCTACAATGAGCAGTTCTTC	CASSLANLAGAYNEQFF
-	TRBJ2-7	TRBV27	TRBD1	TGTGCCAGCAGTTTCGGACAGGCCTCCTACGAGCAGTACTTC	CASSFGQASYEQYF
-	TRBJ2-7	TRBV7-2	-	TGTGCCAGCAGCTTAGGACTTACTCCCGAGCAGTACTTC	CASSLGLTPEQYF
-	TRBJ1-2	TRBV7-9	-	TGTGCCAGCAGCTTACTGGGGGCCTGGGACTATGGCTACACCTTC	CASSLLGAWDYGYTF
-	TRBJ1-2	TRBV30	TRBD1	TGTGCCTGGAGAAAAATGGGACAGATCTATGGCTACACCTTC	CAWRKMGQIYGYTF
-	TRBJ1-1	TRBV29-1	-	TGCAGCGTTGAAGAACTTACCCTGAACACTGAAGCTTTCTTT	CSVEELTLNTEAFF
few	TRBJ2-1	TRBV18	-	TGTGCCAGCTCACCGGCTAGCTTCTCTGAGCAGTTCTTC	CASSPASFSEQFF
-	TRBJ2-7	TRBV28	TRBD1	TGTGCCAGCGGGGTCAGGGGGAGCTCCTACGAGCAGTACTTC	CASGVRGSSYEQYF
-	TRBJ1-2	TRBV9	-	TGTGCCAGCAGCATGCCGACGGGGAACTATGGCTACACCTTC	CASSMPTGNYGYTF
-	TRBJ1-4	TRBV19	-	TGTGCCAGTAGTATCCCCCAGGGCCATAAAAAACTGTTTTTT	CASSIPQGHKKLFF
-	TRBJ1-2	TRBV11-2	TRBD1	TGTGCCAGCAGCTTAGACGGGAAGGGGGCATATGGCTACACCTTC	CASSLDGKGAYGYTF
once	TRBJ1-2	TRBV30	TRBD1	TGTGCCTGGAGCCCGCCCCCCGGACAGGGGGGATATGGCTACACCTTC	CAWSPPPGQGGYGYTF
-	TRBJ1-5	TRBV28	-	TGTGCCAGCGGGAGCGGGCAGTATAGCAATCAGCCCCAGCATTTT	CASGSGQYSNQPQHF
many	TRBJ1-1	TRBV6-1	-	TGTGCCAGCAGTGAACCAGGGATGAACACTGAAGCTTTCTTT	CASSEPGMNTEAFF
-	TRBJ1-3	TRBV10-3	-	TGTGCCATCAGTGAAGGGCGGGACACCATATATTTT	CAISEGRDTIYF
-	TRBJ2-2	TRBV7-2	-	TGTGCCAGCAGCTTTTTCTCCGGGGAGCTGTTTTTT	CASSFFSGELFF
-	TRBJ2-5	TRBV4-1	-	TGCGCCAGCAGCCAAGGAGGAGGGGGGGTCGGGAAAAAAAAGACCCAGTACTTC	CASSQGGGGVGKKKTQYF
-	TRBJ1-6	TRBV7-6	-	TGTGCCAGCAGCTCCGAGACAGATAATTCACCCCTCCACTTT	CASSSETDNSPLHF
-	TRBJ2-7	TRBV6-5	-	TGTGCCAGCAGTGGACTGGACTCCAGCTCCTACGAGCAGTACTTC	CASSGLDSSSYEQYF
-	TRBJ1-1	TRBV16	TRBD1	TGTGCCAGCAGCCCACAGGGGGCACGAGACACTGAAGCTTTCTTT	CASSPQGARDTEAFF
-	TRBJ2-1	TRBV4-3	-	TGCGCCAGCAGCCAAGAACCGGGGATGATGGGAAATGAGCAGTTCTTC	CASSQEPGMMGNEQFF
-	TRBJ1-5	TRBV27	TRBD1	TGTGCCGGGTCCGACAGGGTTCAGCCCCAGCATTTT	CAGSDRVQPQHF
-	TRBJ2-7	TRBV6-4	-	TGTGCCAGCAGTGACTCGAGTCGCTTC	CASSDSSRF
-	TRBJ1-3	TRBV9	-	TGTGCCAGCAGCGTAGCTATGGGGGGCTCTGGAAACACCATATATTTT	CASSVAMGGSGNTIYF
-	TRBJ2-7	TRBV11-2	TRBD1	TGTGCCAGCAGCTGGAACAGGGGTACCTACGAGCAGTACTTC	CASSWNRGTYEQYF
-	TRBJ2-7	TRBV6-5	TRBD2	TGTGCCAGCAGACCCGGGGGTAGCGGGAGATACGAGCAGTCCTTC	CASRPGGSGRYEQSF
once	TRBJ2-2	TRBV2	-	TGTGCCAGCAGTGGACAGGAAGGAGGGGAGCTGTTTTTT	CASSGQEGGELFF
-	TRBJ1-4	TRBV6-6	TRBD1	TGTGCCAGCAGTTGGACAGGGGGCGGCGAAAAACTGTTTTTT	CASSWTGGGEKLFF